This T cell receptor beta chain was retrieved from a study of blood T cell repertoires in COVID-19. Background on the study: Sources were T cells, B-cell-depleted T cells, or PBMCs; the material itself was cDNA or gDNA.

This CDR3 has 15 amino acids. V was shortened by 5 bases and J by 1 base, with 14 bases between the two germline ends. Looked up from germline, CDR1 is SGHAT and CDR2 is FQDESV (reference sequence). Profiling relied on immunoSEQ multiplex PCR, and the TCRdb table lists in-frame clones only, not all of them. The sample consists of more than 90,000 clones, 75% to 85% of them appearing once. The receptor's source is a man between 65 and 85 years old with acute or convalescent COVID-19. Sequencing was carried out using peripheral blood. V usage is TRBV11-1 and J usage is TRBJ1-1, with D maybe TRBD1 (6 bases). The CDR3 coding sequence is TGTGCCAGCAGCAATGCGGGGGGACAGAACACTGAAGCTTTCTTT. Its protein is CASSNAGGQNTEAFF.